The T cell receptor (beta chain) described here comes from a study of T-cell reconstitution after alpha-beta-depleted transplantation in children. Study results and caveats: A year had passed since transplant, and T-cell counts and diversity by then came mostly from newly produced T cells.

Researchers prepared the TCRbeta library using unique molecular identifiers, the study reports. TCRdb re-analysed the PCR reads in MiXCR, keeping a single row per CDR3 protein. The sample holds fewer than 550,000 distinct CDR3 sequences, around 15% seen once. This clonotype has just a few counts. As yet, its antigen is unknown. This specimen consisted of PBMCs, mostly from graft donor cells, obtained 360 days after TCRalphabeta/CD19-depleted stem cell transplant. The clonotype comes from a boy in the first two years of life who had a stem cell transplant for Wiskott-Aldrich syndrome, so the T cells may come from the graft donor.

The CDR3, as DNA: TGTGCCAGCAGTTTCCGCCTAGTCACAGATACGCAGTATTTT. This encodes CASSFRLVTDTQYF. The rearrangement joins TRBV6-2 or TRBV6-3 to TRBJ2-3; no clear D gene. Trimming took off 4 bases at V and 2 bases at J, with 10 bases between the two ends. There are 14 residues in the CDR3. Per the germline V gene, CDR1 is MNHEY and CDR2 is SVGEGT.